The rows below give T cell receptor beta chains drawn from one sample of a study of T cell changes during pregnancy in multiple sclerosis. Profiled with immunoSEQ multiplex PCR; TCRdb holds only in-frame clones, not every one. This sample has more than 25,000 clones, with more than 90% found just once. The sequences come from CD4+ T cells from peripheral blood mononuclear cells, collected in the first trimester of pregnancy. These receptors all stem from a female donor with multiple sclerosis, enrolled in a pregnancy study. Each CDR3 is given with its conserved first and last residue. Fields, in order: J gene, clone size, D gene, V gene, CDR3 protein, CDR3 DNA. The D gene is left open where the match is weak. Not every row has a clone size; where given, it reads once, few, many or a size class.

J gene: TRBJ1-6
clone size: -
D gene: TRBD1
V gene: TRBV5-1
CDR3 protein: CASSLGGDSHNSPLHF
CDR3 DNA: TGCGCCAGCAGCTTGGGGGGGGACAGTCACAATTCACCCCTCCACTTT

J gene: TRBJ1-1
clone size: -
D gene: -
V gene: TRBV7-2
CDR3 protein: CASSPGGNTEAFF
CDR3 DNA: TGTGCCAGCAGCCCCGGGGGGAACACTGAAGCTTTCTTT

J gene: TRBJ1-4
clone size: -
D gene: -
V gene: TRBV6-6
CDR3 protein: CASNEQGKNEKLFF
CDR3 DNA: TGTGCCAGCAACGAACAGGGCAAAAATGAAAAACTGTTTTTT

J gene: TRBJ1-5
clone size: -
D gene: -
V gene: TRBV4-1
CDR3 protein: CASSQVVGGGSQPQHF
CDR3 DNA: TGCGCCAGCAGCCAAGTGGTAGGAGGAGGGAGTCAGCCCCAGCATTTT

J gene: TRBJ1-1
clone size: -
D gene: -
V gene: TRBV5-1
CDR3 protein: CASAPSQNTEAFF
CDR3 DNA: TGCGCCAGCGCACCCAGTCAGAACACTGAAGCTTTCTTT

J gene: TRBJ1-2
clone size: -
D gene: -
V gene: TRBV21-1
CDR3 protein: CASSKEEGASGYTF
CDR3 DNA: TGTGCCAGCAGCAAAGAGGAGGGGGCGTCAGGCTACACCTTC

J gene: TRBJ1-2
clone size: -
D gene: TRBD1
V gene: TRBV30
CDR3 protein: CAWSLGQGAGYTF
CDR3 DNA: TGTGCCTGGAGCCTGGGACAGGGGGCGGGCTACACCTTC

J gene: TRBJ1-2
clone size: -
D gene: TRBD1
V gene: TRBV18
CDR3 protein: CASSEGQLYGYTF
CDR3 DNA: TGTGCCAGCTCAGAGGGACAGTTGTATGGCTACACCTTC

J gene: TRBJ2-1
clone size: -
D gene: TRBD2
V gene: TRBV7-2
CDR3 protein: CASSLRGGTNEQFF
CDR3 DNA: TGTGCCAGCAGCTTGCGGGGGGGCACCAATGAGCAGTTCTTC

J gene: TRBJ1-3
clone size: -
D gene: -
V gene: TRBV11-2
CDR3 protein: CASSLYGETGNTIYF
CDR3 DNA: TGTGCCAGCAGCTTATACGGAGAAACTGGAAACACCATATATTTT

J gene: TRBJ2-1
clone size: -
D gene: -
V gene: TRBV18
CDR3 protein: CASSPGQYNEQFF
CDR3 DNA: TGTGCCAGCTCCCCCGGACAGTACAATGAGCAGTTCTTC

J gene: TRBJ1-2
clone size: -
D gene: -
V gene: TRBV10-3
CDR3 protein: CAISDGQGRSYGYTF
CDR3 DNA: TGTGCCATCAGTGATGGTCAGGGGCGAAGCTATGGCTACACCTTC

J gene: TRBJ2-2
clone size: -
D gene: -
V gene: TRBV5-4
CDR3 protein: CASSWGGGSTGELFF
CDR3 DNA: TGTGCCAGCAGCTGGGGGGGCGGGTCAACCGGGGAGCTGTTTTTT

J gene: TRBJ2-2
clone size: -
D gene: TRBD1
V gene: TRBV5-1
CDR3 protein: CASSLGPGGQGAGELFF
CDR3 DNA: TGCGCCAGCAGCTTGGGCCCAGGGGGACAGGGCGCCGGGGAGCTGTTTTTT

J gene: TRBJ1-6
clone size: few
D gene: -
V gene: TRBV6-5
CDR3 protein: CASKSIWASPLHF
CDR3 DNA: TGTGCCAGCAAATCAATCTGGGCTTCACCCCTCCACTTT

J gene: TRBJ2-2
clone size: -
D gene: TRBD1
V gene: TRBV19
CDR3 protein: CASSAQGILSGELFF
CDR3 DNA: TGTGCCAGTAGTGCACAGGGGATCCTAAGCGGGGAGCTGTTTTTT